The present entry profiles one TCR beta chain with its context. This sample is drawn from a study of blood T cells in healthy people across ages. Sample-barcoded 5' priming and a J-beta primer mix drove a second PCR of about 6 to 12 cycles. TCRdb passed the 5' RACE reads through MiXCR, listing each CDR3 protein once. The table records around 1.7 million distinct CDR3 sequences, about 30% of them present only once. V lost 6 bases, J lost 7 bases, and 24 bases lay in between. CDR1 is MNHNY and CDR2 is SVGAGI in the germline V gene (reference sequence). CDR3 length equals 16 residues. The V call is TRBV6-6, the J call TRBJ1-1; tentatively, D is TRBD1 (6 bases). The source is a woman in her 30s in good health. Sequencing was carried out using blood. CDR3 amino acids: CASRLPVGGTLNEAFF. CDR3 nucleotide sequence: TGTGCCAGCAGGTTACCTGTAGGGGGGACTCTTAATGAAGCTTTCTTT.